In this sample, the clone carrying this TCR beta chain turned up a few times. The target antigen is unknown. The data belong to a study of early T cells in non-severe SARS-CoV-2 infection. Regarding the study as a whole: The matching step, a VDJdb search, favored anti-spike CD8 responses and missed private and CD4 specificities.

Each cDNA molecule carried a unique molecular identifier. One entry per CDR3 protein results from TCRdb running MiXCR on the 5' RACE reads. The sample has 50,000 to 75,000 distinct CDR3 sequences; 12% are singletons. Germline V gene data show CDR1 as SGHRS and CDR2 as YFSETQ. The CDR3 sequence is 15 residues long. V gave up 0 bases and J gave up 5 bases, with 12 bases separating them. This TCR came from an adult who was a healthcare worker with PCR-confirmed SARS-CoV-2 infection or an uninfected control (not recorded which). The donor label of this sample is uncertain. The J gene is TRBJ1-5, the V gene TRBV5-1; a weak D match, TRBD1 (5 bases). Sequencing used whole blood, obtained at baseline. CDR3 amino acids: CASSLEGRVDQPQHF. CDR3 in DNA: TGCGCCAGCAGCTTGGAGGGCAGGGTGGATCAGCCCCAGCATTTT.